Below are 11 T cell receptor beta chains sequenced from a single sample in a study of cytomegalovirus exposure and HLA in healthy donors (dated by TCRdb to about 2017). The library was built by means of the immunoSEQ multiplex PCR assay. A mixture of 60 forward primers for TCR Vbeta segments and 13 reverse primers for TCR Jbeta segments was used in the multiplex PCR. TCRdb mirrors the immuneACCESS table, restricted to in-frame sequences. Some clones are absent from its copies; in checked studies, under half trace to an unresolved V gene, and the reason for the others is unknown. This sample lists about 140,000 clones; approximately 71% were detected once. The ten largest make up 3.3% of the sample. Material: PBMCs. These receptors originate from a man aged 35 to 55 in good health and CMV-seronegative.

This clone was detected a few times. CDR3 sequence reads: CATSRGGFGGEQYF. In DNA form, the CDR3 reads TGTGCCACCAGCAGAGGAGGGTTCGGGGGCGAGCAGTACTTC. This chain links TRBV15 with TRBJ2-7; perhaps TRBD2 as D (6 bases). Germline values: CDR1 LNHNV, CDR2 YYDKDF (reference sequence). The CDR3 is made up of 14 amino acids. V gave up 1 base and J gave up 6 bases, with 13 bases separating them.

The chain uses TRBV18 and TRBJ1-5; 7 nucleotides align to TRBD1. V lost 0 bases and J lost 7; bases outside the gene matches: 15. The germline CDR1 and CDR2 sequences are KGHSH and LQKENI. This CDR3 has 18 amino acids. DNA for the CDR3: TGTGCCAGCTCACCACCCGCCCCTCGGATAGGGGGCCCACAGCCCCAGCATTTT. This codes for CASSPPAPRIGGPQPQHF. The variable domain in full, with the rest retrieved from reference TRBV18 and TRBJ1-5, is NAGVMQNPRHLVRRRGQEARLRCSPMKGHSHVYWYRQLPEEGLKFMVYLQKENIIDESGMPKERFSAEFPKEGPSILRIQQVVRGDSAAYFCASSPPAPRIGGPQPQHFGDGTRLSIL.

The V gene is TRBV5-1, the J gene TRBJ1-2; perhaps TRBD1 as D (5 bases). With 1 base removed from V and 7 bases from J, the gap between germline ends came to 14 bases. CDR1 is SGHRS, CDR2 YFSETQ, per germline. CDR3 length: 14 amino acids. CDR3 bases: TGCGCCAGCAGCTTGAGCGGGACGGCTTGTGGCTACACCTTC. Encoded protein: CASSLSGTACGYTF.

V and J are TRBV6-5 and TRBJ1-2; D perhaps matches TRBD1 (6 bases). Trimming pared 2 bases from V and 8 bases from J, leaving 6 bases between. Germline values: CDR1 MNHEY, CDR2 SVGAGI. The CDR3 is made up of 11 amino acids. CDR3 protein: CASSYDRGYTF. DNA for the CDR3: TGTGCCAGCAGTTACGACAGGGGCTACACCTTC.

The sample holds one count of this clone. This chain connects TRBV30 to TRBJ2-1; D unclear. The CDR3 length is 11 residues. Germline values: CDR1 GTSNPN, CDR2 SVGIG (reference sequence). V was trimmed by 5 bases and J by 8 bases, leaving 10 bases between them. CDR3 sequence (DNA): TGTGCCTGGGACAAACCCGATGAGCAGTTCTTC. Its translation: CAWDKPDEQFF.

V is TRBV9 and J is TRBJ2-1; 9 bases agree with TRBD1. Germline CDR1 reads SGDLS; CDR2 reads YYNGEE. The CDR3 is 18 residues long. Unmatched junction bases numbered 12, after V lost 0 bases and J lost 5 bases. This CDR3 is CASSVETLPQGANNEQFF. In DNA, the CDR3 is TGTGCCAGCAGCGTAGAAACCCTTCCACAGGGGGCAAACAATGAGCAGTTCTTC.

J is TRBJ2-3 and V is TRBV29-1; 12 nucleotides agree with TRBD1. The germline V gene encodes CDR1 SQVTM and CDR2 ANQGSEA. This CDR3 has 14 residues. Trimming cost V 6 bases and J 2 bases; bases outside gene matches: 3. CDR3 in amino acids: CSVKGQGATDTQYF. The CDR3 DNA is TGCAGCGTCAAGGGACAGGGGGCCACAGATACGCAGTATTTT.

The chain employs TRBV28 and TRBJ1-2; D is perhaps TRBD1 (5 bases). The CDR3 consists of 13 residues. V was clipped by 6 bases and J by 8 bases, with 16 bases between them. The germline CDR1 and CDR2 sequences are MDHEN and SYDVKM. The CDR3: CASRTDISGGYTF. The CDR3 DNA sequence: TGTGCCAGCAGAACGGACATCTCAGGGGGCTACACCTTC.

J is TRBJ2-7 and V is TRBV7-9; TRBD1 is a possible D gene (6 bases). Germline lookup yields CDR1 SEHNR and CDR2 FQNEAQ (reference sequence). This CDR3 is built from 18 residues. Trimming removed 4 bases at V and 3 bases at J, with 25 bases between. CDR3 sequence (DNA): TGTGCCAGCAGCTCAAAAGAGGCTTTGGTGGACAGACGCTACGAGCAGTACTTC. Translating it yields CASSSKEALVDRRYEQYF.

The gene calls are TRBV27 and TRBJ2-7, with 14 positions matching TRBD2. The V segment lost 8 bases and the J segment 2 bases; nucleotides outside the gene matches: 5. Germline V CDR1 and CDR2: MNHEY, SMNVEV (reference sequence). CDR3 length equals 15 residues. The CDR3 coding sequence is TGTGCCAGCTCCGGACTAGCGGGGGGCCCCTACGAGCAGTACTTC. It translates to CASSGLAGGPYEQYF.

The V and J genes are TRBV4-2 and TRBJ1-1; D unresolved. V gave up 7 bases and J gave up 4 bases, with 19 bases separating them. The CDR3 is 15 amino acids. The V gene's germline CDR1 is LGHNA and CDR2 YNFKEQ. The CDR3 region is CASTPGAGEATEAFF. The CDR3 bases are TGTGCCAGCACCCCAGGTGCCGGGGAGGCCACTGAAGCTTTCTTT.